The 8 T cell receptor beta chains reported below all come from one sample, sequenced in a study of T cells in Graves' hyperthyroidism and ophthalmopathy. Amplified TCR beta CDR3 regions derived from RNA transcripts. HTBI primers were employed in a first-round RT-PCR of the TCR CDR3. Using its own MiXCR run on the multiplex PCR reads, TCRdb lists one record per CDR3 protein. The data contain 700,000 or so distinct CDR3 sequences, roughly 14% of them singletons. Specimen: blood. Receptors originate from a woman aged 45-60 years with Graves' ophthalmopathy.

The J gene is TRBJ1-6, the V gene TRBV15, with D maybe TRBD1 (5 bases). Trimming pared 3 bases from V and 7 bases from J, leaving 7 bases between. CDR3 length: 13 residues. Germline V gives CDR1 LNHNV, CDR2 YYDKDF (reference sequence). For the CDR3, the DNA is TGTGCCACCAGCAGGGAGGGGAATTCACCCCTCCACTTT. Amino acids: CATSREGNSPLHF. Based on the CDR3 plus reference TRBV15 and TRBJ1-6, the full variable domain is DAMVIQNPRYQVTQFGKPVTLSCSQTLNHNVMYWYQQKSSQAPKLLFHYYDKDFNNEADTPDNFQSRRPNTSFCFLDIRSPGLGDTAMYLCATSREGNSPLHFGNGTRLTVT.

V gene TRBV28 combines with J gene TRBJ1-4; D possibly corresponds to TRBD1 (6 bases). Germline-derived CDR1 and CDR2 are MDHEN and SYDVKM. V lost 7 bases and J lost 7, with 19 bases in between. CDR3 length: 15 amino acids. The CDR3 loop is CASTPTQGRGEKLFF. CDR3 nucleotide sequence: TGTGCCAGCACTCCGACCCAGGGGAGGGGTGAAAAACTGTTTTTT.

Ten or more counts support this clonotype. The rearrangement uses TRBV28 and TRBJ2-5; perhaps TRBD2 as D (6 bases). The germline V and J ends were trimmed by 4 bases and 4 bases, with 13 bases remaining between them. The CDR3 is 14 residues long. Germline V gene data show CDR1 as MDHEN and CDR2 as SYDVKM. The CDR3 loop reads CASSYLGGRETQYF. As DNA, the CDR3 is TGTGCCAGCAGTTACCTTGGGGGGAGAGAGACCCAGTACTTC.

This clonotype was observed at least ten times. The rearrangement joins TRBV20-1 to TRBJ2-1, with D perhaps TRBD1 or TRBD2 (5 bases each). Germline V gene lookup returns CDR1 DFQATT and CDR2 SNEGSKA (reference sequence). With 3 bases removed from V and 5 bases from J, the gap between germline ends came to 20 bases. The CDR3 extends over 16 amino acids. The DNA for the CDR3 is TGCAGTGCTAGTCCTTTGAGCGGAAGGGGCCACAATGAGCAGTTCTTC. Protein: CSASPLSGRGHNEQFF.

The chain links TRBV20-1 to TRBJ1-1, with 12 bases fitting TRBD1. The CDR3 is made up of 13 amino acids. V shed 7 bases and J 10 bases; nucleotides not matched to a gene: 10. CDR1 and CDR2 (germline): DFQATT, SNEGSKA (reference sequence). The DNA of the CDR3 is TGCAGTGTTCCCGGGACAGGGGGCGAGGTAGCTTTCTTT. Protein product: CSVPGTGGEVAFF.

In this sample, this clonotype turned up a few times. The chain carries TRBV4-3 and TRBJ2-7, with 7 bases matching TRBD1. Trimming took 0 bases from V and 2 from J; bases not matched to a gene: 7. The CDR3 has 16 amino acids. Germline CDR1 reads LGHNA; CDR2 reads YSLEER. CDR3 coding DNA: TGCGCCAGCAGCCAAGAAGCGAGGGGGCCGACCTACGAGCAGTACTTC. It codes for CASSQEARGPTYEQYF.

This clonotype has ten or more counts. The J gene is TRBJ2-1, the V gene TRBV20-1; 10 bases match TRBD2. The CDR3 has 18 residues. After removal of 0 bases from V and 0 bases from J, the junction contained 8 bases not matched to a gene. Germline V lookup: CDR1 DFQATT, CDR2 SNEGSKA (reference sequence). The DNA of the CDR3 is TGCAGTGCTAGAGATGCGGGTTCTAGCGGGAGCTCCTACAATGAGCAGTTCTTC. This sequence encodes CSARDAGSSGSSYNEQFF.

The CDR3 here is CSAQHRAGNTEAFF. The CDR3 DNA reads TGCAGTGCCCAACATCGGGCGGGGAACACTGAAGCTTTCTTT. This chain connects TRBV20-1 to TRBJ1-1; D call uncertain. Germline V gene sequence: CDR1 DFQATT, CDR2 SNEGSKA (reference sequence). This CDR3 region has 14 residues. Trimming stripped 6 bases from V and 1 base from J, with 15 bases between.